Following are 28 T cell receptor beta chains from one sample sequenced in a study of breast tumors, draining lymph nodes, adjacent tissues. Samples came from axillary lymph nodes draining the breast cancer. TCRdb ran MiXCR on the multiplex PCR reads and lists one entry per CDR3 protein. The repertoire consists of about 89,000 distinct CDR3 sequences, with around 28% occurring once and the leading ten covering over 8%. The source material was axillary lymph node tissue. The receptor set was obtained from a female donor with breast cancer. Some clones in this sample may be carry-over from other donors' samples.

This clonotype was found many times. The chain recombines TRBV12-3 or TRBV12-4 with TRBJ2-3; no definite D call. Trimming left V 6 bases short and J 4 bases short, with 11 bases between. The CDR3 extends over 13 amino acids. CDR3 protein: CASSPPISDTQYF. The CDR3 DNA follows: TGTGCCAGCAGCCCCCCTATTTCAGATACGCAGTATTTT.

This clonotype was counted ten times or more. An end of the junction does not agree with germline; a read error may underlie this. The CDR3 DNA reads TGCGCCAGCAGCCGGGACTCCTACGAGCAGTACTTC. This translates into CASSRDSYEQYF. The genes are TRBV12-3 or TRBV12-4 and TRBJ2-7, with D maybe TRBD2 (5 bases). The CDR3 totals 12 residues.

Ten or more counts support this clonotype. CDR3 DNA sequence: TGCGCCAGCAGCCAAGATCCTAGCGGGGTCTACGAGCAGTACTTC. It translates to CASSQDPSGVYEQYF. The chain combines TRBV4-1 with TRBJ2-7, with 9 bases lining up with TRBD2. The CDR3 covers 15 residues. From germline, CDR1 is MGHRA and CDR2 YSYEKL. V dropped 0 bases and J dropped 3; count of bases not matched to a gene: 3.

The V and J genes are TRBV7-9 and TRBJ2-7; 11 bases match TRBD2. Unmatched junction bases numbered 12, after V lost 8 bases and J lost 3 bases. The length of the CDR3 is 16 residues. CDR1 is SEHNR, CDR2 FQNEAQ, per germline (reference sequence). The DNA of the CDR3 is TGTGCCAGCGATCCCTTAGCGGGAGGGCGAAACTACGAGCAGTACTTC. Protein: CASDPLAGGRNYEQYF.

This clonotype has ten or more counts. The chain has TRBV19 and TRBJ1-5, with TRBD1 as a possible D gene (5 bases). Germline V CDR1 and CDR2: LNHDA, SQIVND (reference sequence). Trimming pared 6 bases from V and 7 bases from J, leaving 19 bases between. CDR3 length equals 15 residues. This chain's CDR3 is CASSSRDAGVQPQHF. DNA of the CDR3: TGTGCCAGTAGCTCAAGGGATGCGGGGGTGCAGCCCCAGCATTTT.

This clonotype was detected many times. This sequence joins TRBV11-2 and TRBJ2-1, with 8 bases fitting TRBD1. CDR1 and CDR2 from the germline V gene are SGHAT and FQNNGV. V dropped 5 bases and J dropped 5; count of bases not matched to a gene: 11. The length of the CDR3 is 16 residues. The CDR3 DNA follows: TGTGCCAGCAGCCCGGACAGGGCAGAGGAAAACAATGAGCAGTTCTTC. Protein: CASSPDRAEENNEQFF.

Many counts were recorded for this clonotype. CDR3 sequence: CAWSGLIAYEQYF. CDR3 sequence (DNA): TGTGCCTGGAGTGGTTTGATAGCCTACGAGCAGTACTTC. The chain joins TRBV30 to TRBJ2-7; no clear D. This CDR3 has 13 amino acids. Germline assignment: CDR1 GTSNPN and CDR2 SVGIG (reference sequence). V lost 1 base and J 2 bases, leaving 9 bases between the germline ends.

This clonotype has a count of ten or more. This chain uses TRBV5-6 with TRBJ1-6, with D hard to call. Trimming took off 0 bases at V and 6 bases at J, with 4 bases between the two ends. The CDR3 is 13 residues long. Germline CDR1 is SGHDT and CDR2 is YYEEEE. The CDR3 nucleotides are TGTGCCAGCAGCTTGGCCGCTAATTCACCCCTCCACTTT. Translating gives CASSLAANSPLHF.

The sample holds many counts of this clonotype. The chain recombines TRBV12-3 or TRBV12-4 with TRBJ2-1, with a possible D match to TRBD2 (6 bases). This CDR3 is 16 amino acids long. Between the trimmed V and J ends, which lost 2 bases and 4 bases, there was a span of 15 bases. The CDR3 is CASSLFPGDGYNEQFF. The CDR3 bases are TGTGCCAGCAGTTTATTTCCGGGAGACGGTTACAATGAGCAGTTCTTC.

A note on this clonotype: Because the CDR3 is missing its conserved closing phenylalanine or tryptophan, this is likely a read error. No DNA is shown, since the ends of the CDR3 on it are uncertain; the CDR3 is the one TCRdb lists. The chain couples TRBV7-8 to TRBJ2-1. CDR1 and CDR2 (germline): SGHVS, FQNEAQ. Ends included, the CDR3 has 8 residues. The CDR3 spells CASSLAGL.

This clonotype came up many times. The chain joins TRBV11-2 to TRBJ2-5; TRBD1 or TRBD2 may be the D gene (6 bases each). The CDR3 is 14 residues long. V gave up 2 bases and J gave up 5 bases, with 12 bases separating them. Looked up from germline, CDR1 is SGHAT and CDR2 is FQNNGV. CDR3 coding DNA: TGTGCCAGCAGCTTAAGGGGGGTCGGGGAGACCCAGTACTTC. Residues: CASSLRGVGETQYF.

This clonotype occurred many times. The chain combines TRBV20-1 with TRBJ2-1, with D unresolved. V lost 0 bases and J 4 bases, leaving 13 bases between the germline ends. The germline V gene has CDR1 DFQATT and CDR2 SNEGSKA (reference sequence). CDR3 length equals 15 residues. The CDR3 is CSAREFDRGYNEQFF. As DNA, the CDR3 is TGCAGTGCTAGAGAATTCGATCGCGGTTACAATGAGCAGTTCTTC.

This clonotype has ten or more counts. V is TRBV4-3 and J is TRBJ2-1; 7 nucleotides agree with TRBD1. Germline V CDR1 and CDR2: LGHNA, YSLEER. The CDR3 loop spans 15 amino acids. J gave up 4 bases and V 0 bases, and 3 bases lay outside the gene matches. The CDR3 DNA reads TGCGCCAGCAGCCAAGATCTGACAGGGTACAATGAGCAGTTCTTC. Translating it yields CASSQDLTGYNEQFF.

As concerns this clonotype: Just one base apart from a much larger clone, this may be a read error. As DNA, the CDR3 is TGCAGTGCTAGAGATAAGGGACCGAATCCGCCCCAGCATTTT. Translation: CSARDKGPNPPQHF. V usage is TRBV20-1 and J usage is TRBJ1-5, with D tentatively TRBD1 (5 bases). Germline values: CDR1 DFQATT, CDR2 SNEGSKA (reference sequence). The CDR3 consists of 14 residues.

This clonotype has at least ten counts. The gene calls are TRBV7-6 and TRBJ2-7; the D gene is possibly TRBD1 (5 bases). With 7 bases removed from V and 4 bases from J, the gap between germline ends came to 17 bases. CDR1 SGHVS and CDR2 FNYEAQ come from the germline V gene. This CDR3 spans 14 amino acids. The CDR3 DNA reads as TGTGCCAGCAATGAGGCCAGGGATATATACGAGCAGTACTTC. Encoded protein: CASNEARDIYEQYF.

This clonotype was observed many times. The chain employs TRBV30 and TRBJ2-7; the D gene could be TRBD1 or TRBD2 (5 bases each). Looked up from germline, CDR1 is GTSNPN and CDR2 is SVGIG (reference sequence). V was pared by 6 bases and J by 3 bases, with 21 bases between. CDR3 length: 15 amino acids. The CDR3 sequence: CACNLPRDGRYEQYF. The CDR3 bases are TGTGCCTGTAACCTCCCCCGGGACGGCCGCTACGAGCAGTACTTC.

In regard to this clonotype: This may be a read error: a much more frequent sequence differs by one nucleotide. This sequence joins TRBV20-1 and TRBJ1-5, with D possibly matching TRBD1 (5 bases). Per germline, CDR1 DFQATT and CDR2 SNEGSKA (reference sequence). CDR3 length: 17 amino acids. CDR3 protein: CSTRDISRAHSNQPQHF. The CDR3 nucleotides are TGCAGTACTAGAGATATTAGCAGGGCCCATAGCAATCAGCCCCAGCATTTT.

The V call is TRBV5-5, the J call TRBJ2-5; possible D gene TRBD2, 6 bases. Germline V gives CDR1 SGHKS, CDR2 YYEKEE (reference sequence). CDR3 length: 13 residues. V was cut by 4 bases and J by 5 bases, with 12 bases left in between. The CDR3 nucleotides are TGTGCCAGCAGCAGGGACTCTTGGGAGACCCAGTACTTC. Protein sequence: CASSRDSWETQYF.

This clonotype appeared a few times. The V gene is TRBV19, the J gene TRBJ1-1; the D is unclear. With 7 bases removed from V and 0 bases from J, the gap between germline ends came to 18 bases. CDR1 LNHDA and CDR2 SQIVND come from the germline V gene (reference sequence). This CDR3 contains 16 residues. CDR3: CASNLGGRSMNTEAFF. In DNA form, the CDR3 reads TGTGCCAGTAACCTTGGTGGCCGGAGCATGAACACTGAAGCTTTCTTT.

This clonotype appeared many times. This chain joins TRBV4-3 and TRBJ2-5; no clear D gene. The CDR3 covers 13 residues. Looked up from germline, CDR1 is LGHNA and CDR2 is YSLEER. Between the trimmed V and J ends, which lost 4 bases and 1 base, there was a span of 7 bases. CDR3 in DNA: TGCGCCAGCAGCCCCGGGCTCCAAGAGACCCAGTACTTC. This translates into CASSPGLQETQYF.

This clonotype was counted ten times or more. V usage is TRBV14 and J usage is TRBJ2-2; 7 bases are a match to TRBD1. Germline V gene lookup returns CDR1 SGHDN and CDR2 FVKESK. Trimming cost V 2 bases and J 5 bases; bases outside gene matches: 5. CDR3 length: 15 residues. The DNA for the CDR3 is TGTGCCAGCAGCCAAAAGACAGGGAGTACCGGGGAGCTGTTTTTT. Its protein product is CASSQKTGSTGELFF.

In regard to this clonotype: With a much larger clone just one base away, this may be a read error. The chain uses TRBV20-1 and TRBJ2-5; TRBD2 aligns across 8 bases. The CDR3 is made up of 11 amino acids. Germline-derived CDR1 and CDR2 are DFQATT and SNEGSKA (reference sequence). The CDR3 here is CSWEREKTQSF. The DNA for the CDR3 is TGCAGTTGGGAGCGGGAGAAGACCCAGTCCTTC.

This clonotype was recorded at least ten times. The V and J genes are TRBV24-1 and TRBJ2-1, with 11 bases matching TRBD2. After removal of 8 bases from V and 5 bases from J, the junction contained 4 bases not matched to a gene. Germline V gene sequence: CDR1 KGHDR, CDR2 SFDVKD. The CDR3 is 14 amino acids. CDR3 amino acids: CATTSGRTHNEQFF. In DNA form, the CDR3 reads TGTGCCACCACTAGCGGGAGGACCCACAATGAGCAGTTCTTC.

A note on this clonotype: At one end the junction does not follow the germline gene, possibly because of a read error. V gene TRBV7-8 combines with J gene TRBJ2-7; 12 bases are a match to TRBD2. The CDR3 runs 15 residues. Germline V CDR1 and CDR2: SGHVS, FQNEAQ. DNA of the CDR3: TGCGCCAGCAGCTTCCTAGCGGGAGGGCCGGAAAAGCAGTACTTC. Translating it yields CASSFLAGGPEKQYF.

This clonotype was observed at least ten times. The chain couples TRBV11-2 to TRBJ2-7; D gene ambiguous. CDR3 length equals 12 residues. Germline V lookup: CDR1 SGHAT, CDR2 FQNNGV. With 5 bases removed from V and 3 bases from J, the gap between germline ends came to 8 bases. CDR3 coding DNA: TGTGCCAGCAGCCAAACCCACTACGAGCAGTACTTC. It translates to CASSQTHYEQYF. Full variable domain (remainder filled in from reference TRBV11-2 and TRBJ2-7): EAGVAQSPRYKIIEKRQSVAFWCNPISGHATLYWYQQILGQGPKLLIQFQNNGVVDDSQLPKDRFSAERLKGVDSTLKIQPAKLEDSAVYLCASSQTHYEQYFGPGTRLTVT.

This clonotype was observed many times. The V and J genes are TRBV4-3 and TRBJ2-7; 8 bases agree with TRBD2. V gave up 1 base and J gave up 6 bases; unmatched junction bases: 8. CDR1 is LGHNA and CDR2 is YSLEER in the germline V gene. The CDR3 runs 15 residues. CDR3 nucleotides: TGCGCCAGCAGCCAAGGCGAGCGGGAGTATGGCGAGCAGTACTTC. This gives the protein CASSQGEREYGEQYF.

This clonotype came up a few times. The chain joins TRBV7-3 to TRBJ2-1; D call uncertain. The CDR3 consists of 14 residues. The V end lost 4 bases, the J end lost 7 bases, and 14 bases lay between the germline ends. Germline loops: CDR1 SGHTA, CDR2 FQGTGA. The CDR3 is CASSSGSSRNEQFF. The CDR3 nucleotides are TGTGCCAGCAGCTCGGGCTCGAGCCGGAATGAGCAGTTCTTC. The full variable domain, rest sourced from reference TRBV7-3 and TRBJ2-1, is GAGVSQTPSNKVTEKGKYVELRCDPISGHTALYWYRQSLGQGPEFLIYFQGTGAADDSGLPNDRFFAVRPEGSVSTLKIQRTERGDSAVYLCASSSGSSRNEQFFGPGTRLTVL.

This clonotype was counted many times. CDR3 DNA: TGCAGTGCTAAGCTTAGCCAACGGACCTACGAGCAGTACTTC. As protein: CSAKLSQRTYEQYF. The rearrangement links TRBV20-1 to TRBJ2-7; D ambiguous. Germline loops: CDR1 DFQATT, CDR2 SNEGSKA (reference sequence). The CDR3 has 14 amino acids. V dropped 4 bases and J dropped 2 bases, with 15 bases sitting between them.